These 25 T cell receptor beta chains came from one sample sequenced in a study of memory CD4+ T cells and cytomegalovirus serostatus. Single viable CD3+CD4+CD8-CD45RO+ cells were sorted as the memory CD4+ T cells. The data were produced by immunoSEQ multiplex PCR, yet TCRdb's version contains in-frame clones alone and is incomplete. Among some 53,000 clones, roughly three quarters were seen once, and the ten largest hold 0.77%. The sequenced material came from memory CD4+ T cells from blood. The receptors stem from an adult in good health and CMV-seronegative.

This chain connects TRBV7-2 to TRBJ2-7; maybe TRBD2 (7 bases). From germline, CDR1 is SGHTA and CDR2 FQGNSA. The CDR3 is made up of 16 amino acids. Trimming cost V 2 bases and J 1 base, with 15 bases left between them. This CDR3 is CASSLRAGALSYEQYF. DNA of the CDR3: TGTGCCAGCAGCTTAAGGGCGGGGGCATTATCCTACGAGCAGTACTTC.

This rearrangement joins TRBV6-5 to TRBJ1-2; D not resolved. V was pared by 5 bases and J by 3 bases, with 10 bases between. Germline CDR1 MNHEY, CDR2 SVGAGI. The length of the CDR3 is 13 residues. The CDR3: CASSNGPYYGYTF. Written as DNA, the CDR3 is TGTGCCAGCAGTAATGGGCCATACTATGGCTACACCTTC.

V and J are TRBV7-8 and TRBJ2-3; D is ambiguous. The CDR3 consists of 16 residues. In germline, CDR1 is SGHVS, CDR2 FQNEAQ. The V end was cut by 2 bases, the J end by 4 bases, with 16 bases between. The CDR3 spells CASSLNSNLRADTQYF. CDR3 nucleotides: TGTGCCAGCAGCTTAAACTCGAACTTACGGGCAGATACGCAGTATTTT.

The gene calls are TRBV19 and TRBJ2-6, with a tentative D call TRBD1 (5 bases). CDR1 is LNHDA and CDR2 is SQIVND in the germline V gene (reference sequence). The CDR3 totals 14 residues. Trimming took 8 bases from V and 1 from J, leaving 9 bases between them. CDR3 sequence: CASGRQSGANVLTF. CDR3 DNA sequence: TGTGCCAGTGGCCGACAGTCTGGGGCCAACGTCCTGACTTTC.

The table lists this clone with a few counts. The CDR3 loop reads CASSFCQPQHF. CDR3 sequence (DNA): TGTGCCAGCAGCTTTTGTCAGCCCCAGCATTTT. The V call is TRBV7-2, the J call TRBJ1-5; D not resolved. The germline V gene has CDR1 SGHTA and CDR2 FQGNSA. The length of the CDR3 is 11 residues. The V end was cut by 3 bases, the J end by 6 bases, with 3 bases between.

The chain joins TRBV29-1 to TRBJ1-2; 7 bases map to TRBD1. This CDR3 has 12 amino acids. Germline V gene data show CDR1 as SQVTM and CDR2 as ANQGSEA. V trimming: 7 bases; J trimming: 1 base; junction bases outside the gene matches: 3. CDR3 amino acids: CSEGAGNYGYTF. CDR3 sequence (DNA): TGCAGCGAGGGGGCGGGTAACTATGGCTACACCTTC. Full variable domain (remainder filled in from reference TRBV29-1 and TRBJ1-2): SAVISQKPSRDICQRGTSLTIQCQVDSQVTMMFWYRQQPGQSLTLIATANQGSEATYESGFVIDKFPISRPNLTFSTLTVSNMSPEDSSIYLCSEGAGNYGYTFGSGTRLTVV.

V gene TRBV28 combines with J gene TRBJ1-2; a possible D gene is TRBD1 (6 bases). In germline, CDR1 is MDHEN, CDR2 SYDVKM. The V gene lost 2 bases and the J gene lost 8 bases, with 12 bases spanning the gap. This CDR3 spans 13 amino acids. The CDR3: CASSLPGGPGYTF. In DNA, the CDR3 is TGTGCCAGCAGTTTACCCGGGGGGCCCGGCTACACCTTC.

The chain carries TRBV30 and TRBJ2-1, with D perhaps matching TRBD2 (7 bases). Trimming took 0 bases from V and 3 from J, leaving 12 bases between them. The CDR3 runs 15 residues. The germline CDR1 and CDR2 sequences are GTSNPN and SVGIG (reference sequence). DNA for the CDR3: TGTGCCTGGAGTGTAATGGGGGGGCGCTACAATGAGCAGTTCTTC. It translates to CAWSVMGGRYNEQFF.

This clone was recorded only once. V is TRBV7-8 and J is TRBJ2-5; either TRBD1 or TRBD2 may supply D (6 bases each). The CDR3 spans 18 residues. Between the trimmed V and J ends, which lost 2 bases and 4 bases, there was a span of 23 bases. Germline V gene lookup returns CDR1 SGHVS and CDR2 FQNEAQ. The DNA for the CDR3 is TGTGCCAGCAGCTTAAGGCGCCCAGGCCTAGAGGGGGGAGAGACCCAGTACTTC. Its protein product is CASSLRRPGLEGGETQYF.

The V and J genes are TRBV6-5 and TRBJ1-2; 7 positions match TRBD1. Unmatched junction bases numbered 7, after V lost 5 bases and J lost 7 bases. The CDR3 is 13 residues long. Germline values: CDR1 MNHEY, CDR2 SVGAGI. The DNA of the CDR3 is TGTGCCAGCAGTGGTACAGGGGCGGGTGGCTACACCTTC. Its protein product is CASSGTGAGGYTF.

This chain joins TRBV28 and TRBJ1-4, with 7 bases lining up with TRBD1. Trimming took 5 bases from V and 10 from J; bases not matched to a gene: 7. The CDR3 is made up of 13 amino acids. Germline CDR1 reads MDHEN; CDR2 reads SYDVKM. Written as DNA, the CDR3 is TGTGCCAGCAGTGTAGGGGGCGCGGTAAAACTGTTTTTT. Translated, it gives CASSVGGAVKLFF.

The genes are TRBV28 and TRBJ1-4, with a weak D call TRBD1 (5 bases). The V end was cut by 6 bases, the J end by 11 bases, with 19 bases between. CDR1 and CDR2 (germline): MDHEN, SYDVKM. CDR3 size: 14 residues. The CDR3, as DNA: TGTGCCAGCAGGGGCGGGACCTTTGTTCGGAAACTGTTTTTT. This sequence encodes CASRGGTFVRKLFF.

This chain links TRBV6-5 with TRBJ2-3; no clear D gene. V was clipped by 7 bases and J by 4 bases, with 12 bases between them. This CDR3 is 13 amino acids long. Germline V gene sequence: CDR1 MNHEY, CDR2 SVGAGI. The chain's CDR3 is CASTKQNSDTQYF. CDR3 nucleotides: TGTGCCAGCACTAAACAGAATTCAGATACGCAGTATTTT.

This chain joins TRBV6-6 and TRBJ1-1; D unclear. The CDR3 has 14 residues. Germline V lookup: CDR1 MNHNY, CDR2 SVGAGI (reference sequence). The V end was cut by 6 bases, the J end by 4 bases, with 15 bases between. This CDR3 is CASSHEQISTEAFF. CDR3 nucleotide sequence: TGTGCCAGCAGCCATGAACAAATTTCCACTGAAGCTTTCTTT.

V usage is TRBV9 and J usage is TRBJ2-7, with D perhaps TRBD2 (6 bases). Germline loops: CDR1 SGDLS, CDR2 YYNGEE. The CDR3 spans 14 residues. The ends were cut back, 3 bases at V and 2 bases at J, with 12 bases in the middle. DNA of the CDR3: TGTGCCAGCAGCGAGGGACTTCTTACCTACGAGCAGTACTTC. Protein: CASSEGLLTYEQYF.

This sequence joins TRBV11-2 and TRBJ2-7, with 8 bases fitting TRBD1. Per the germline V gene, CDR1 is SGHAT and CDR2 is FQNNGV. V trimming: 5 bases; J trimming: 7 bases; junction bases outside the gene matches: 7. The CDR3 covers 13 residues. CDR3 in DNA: TGTGCCAGCAGCCAAGACAGGGGAAGGGAGCAGTACTTC. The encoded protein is CASSQDRGREQYF.

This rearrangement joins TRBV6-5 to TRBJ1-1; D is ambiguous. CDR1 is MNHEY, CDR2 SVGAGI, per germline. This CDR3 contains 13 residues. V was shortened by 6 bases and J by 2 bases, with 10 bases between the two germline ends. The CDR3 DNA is TGTGCCAGCAGCCAGACCTCTAACACTGAAGCTTTCTTT. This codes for CASSQTSNTEAFF.

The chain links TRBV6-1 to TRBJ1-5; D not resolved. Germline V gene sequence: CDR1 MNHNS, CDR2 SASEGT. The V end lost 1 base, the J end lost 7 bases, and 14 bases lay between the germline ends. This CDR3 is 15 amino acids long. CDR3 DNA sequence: TGTGCCAGCAGTGAAGACTGGATGGTGGGGCAGCCCCAGCATTTT. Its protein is CASSEDWMVGQPQHF.

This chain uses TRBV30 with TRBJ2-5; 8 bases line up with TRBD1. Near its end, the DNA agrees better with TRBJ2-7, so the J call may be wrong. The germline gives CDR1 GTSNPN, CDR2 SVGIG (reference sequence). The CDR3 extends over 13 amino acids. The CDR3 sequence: CAWRRDRPYEQYF. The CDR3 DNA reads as TGTGCCTGGAGAAGGGACAGGCCCTACGAGCAGTACTTC.

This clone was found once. The CDR3 DNA is TGTGCCAGCAGGGTTAGCGGGGGGGGTACAGATACGCAGTATTTT. Translating gives CASRVSGGGTDTQYF. The chain employs TRBV6-1 and TRBJ2-3; TRBD2 matches 11 bases. Trimming took 6 bases from V and 3 from J; bases not matched to a gene: 5. CDR1 and CDR2 from the germline V gene are MNHNS and SASEGT. The CDR3 spans 15 residues.

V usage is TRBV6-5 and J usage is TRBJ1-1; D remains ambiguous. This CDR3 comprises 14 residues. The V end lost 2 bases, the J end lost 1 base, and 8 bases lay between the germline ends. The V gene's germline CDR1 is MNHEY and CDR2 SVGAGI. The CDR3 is CASSYGVPNTEAFF. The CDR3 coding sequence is TGTGCCAGCAGTTACGGGGTCCCGAACACTGAAGCTTTCTTT.

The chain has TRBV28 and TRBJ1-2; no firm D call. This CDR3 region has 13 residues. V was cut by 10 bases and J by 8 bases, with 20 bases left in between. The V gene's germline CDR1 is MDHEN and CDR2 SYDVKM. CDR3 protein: CAIRRQFSGGYTF. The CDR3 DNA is TGTGCCATCCGACGGCAGTTTTCCGGGGGCTACACCTTC.

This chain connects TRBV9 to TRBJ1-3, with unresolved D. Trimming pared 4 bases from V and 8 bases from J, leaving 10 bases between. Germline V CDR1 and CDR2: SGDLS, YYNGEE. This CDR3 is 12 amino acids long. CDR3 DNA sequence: TGTGCCAGCAGCCCCATCCGGGACACCATATATTTT. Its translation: CASSPIRDTIYF.

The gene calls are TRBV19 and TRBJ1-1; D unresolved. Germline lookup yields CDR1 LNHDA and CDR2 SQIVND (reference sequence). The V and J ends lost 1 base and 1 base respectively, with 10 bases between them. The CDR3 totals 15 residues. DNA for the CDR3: TGTGCCAGTAGTATAGGCCCGGGGAGGAACACTGAAGCTTTCTTT. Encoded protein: CASSIGPGRNTEAFF. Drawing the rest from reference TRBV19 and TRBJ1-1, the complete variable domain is DGGITQSPKYLFRKEGQNVTLSCEQNLNHDAMYWYRQDPGQGLRLIYYSQIVNDFQKGDIAEGYSVSREKKESFPLTVTSAQKNPTAFYLCASSIGPGRNTEAFFGQGTRLTVV.

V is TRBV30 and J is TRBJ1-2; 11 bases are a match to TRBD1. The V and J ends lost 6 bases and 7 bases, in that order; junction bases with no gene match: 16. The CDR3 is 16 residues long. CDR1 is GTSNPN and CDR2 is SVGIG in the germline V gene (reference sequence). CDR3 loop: CACYNYLRGTGGGYTF. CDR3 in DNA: TGTGCCTGTTATAATTATCTTCGTGGGACAGGGGGTGGCTACACCTTC.